The clone carrying this TCR beta chain was seen only a few times. No antigen is known for it. V lost 5 bases and J lost 0; bases outside the gene matches: 10. The length of the CDR3 is 16 residues. Germline values: CDR1 SGHTA, CDR2 FQGNSA. This sample is drawn from a study of response to subunit inactivated influenza vaccine. Study-level findings and limits: It was suggested by the authors that few new T cells are recruited by each seasonal influenza vaccination.

TCRdb redid the calling of the RT-PCR reads with MiXCR, one entry per CDR3 protein. The data show a few hundred thousand distinct CDR3 sequences, 14% seen once. The sample in question was PBMCs from blood, obtained 11 to 12 days after vaccination. The chain employs TRBV7-2 and TRBJ2-7; 7 bases match TRBD2. The source of this sequence is a man in his fifties who received an inactivated influenza vaccine. The chain's CDR3 is CASSLVSGGNSYEQYF. DNA for the CDR3: TGTGCCAGCAGCCTAGTTTCCGGGGGGAACTCCTACGAGCAGTACTTC.